Following are 26 T cell receptor beta chains from one sample sequenced in a study of CD8 T cells in ankylosing spondylitis. TCRdb reprocessed the 5' RACE reads with MiXCR, giving one entry per CDR3 protein. The data show tens of thousands of distinct CDR3 sequences, with around 6.2% seen just once and 10% to 15% held by the top ten. The sequencing sample was made of blood, either unsorted or a sorted T cell fraction (not recorded which). The receptors originated from a male donor with ankylosing spondylitis or in good health (not recorded which).

This clonotype has ten or more counts. CDR3 DNA: TGTGCCAGTTCCCTACAGGGAGTTGATGAAAAACTGTTTTTT. Protein product: CASSLQGVDEKLFF. This chain joins TRBV27 and TRBJ1-4, with D possibly matching TRBD1 (6 bases). Germline assignment: CDR1 MNHEY and CDR2 SMNVEV (reference sequence). The CDR3 runs to 14 residues. The V end lost 9 bases, the J end lost 6 bases, and 17 bases lay between the germline ends.

At least ten counts were recorded for this clonotype. This chain's CDR3 is CASSLARGPGANVLTF. For the CDR3, the DNA is TGCGCCAGCAGCTTGGCCCGGGGGCCTGGGGCCAACGTCCTGACTTTC. The chain joins TRBV5-1 to TRBJ2-6; D may be TRBD1 or TRBD2 (6 bases each). The V and J ends lost 0 bases and 2 bases respectively, with 9 bases between them. Germline assignment: CDR1 SGHRS and CDR2 YFSETQ. This CDR3 has 16 residues. Looking up the rest from reference TRBV5-1 and TRBJ2-6 gives the full variable domain: KAGVTQTPRYLIKTRGQQVTLSCSPISGHRSVSWYQQTPGQGLQFLFEYFSETQRNKGNFPGRFSGRQFSNSRSEMNVSTLELGDSALYLCASSLARGPGANVLTFGAGSRLTVL.

This clonotype has ten or more counts. The chain employs TRBV7-3 and TRBJ1-6; D gene unclear. The germline gives CDR1 SGHTA, CDR2 FQGTGA. Trimming cost V 0 bases and J 7 bases, with 7 bases left between them. This CDR3 has 14 residues. CDR3 nucleotides: TGTGCCAGCAGCTTAACGTTCCAGAATTCACCCCTCCACTTT. Residues: CASSLTFQNSPLHF.

This clonotype is labeled as medium-sized. The chain has TRBV9 and TRBJ2-3, with D perhaps TRBD2 (5 bases). Trimming took 2 bases from V and 0 from J, leaving 7 bases between them. This CDR3 comprises 14 residues. Germline CDR1 and CDR2: SGDLS and YYNGEE. The CDR3 loop reads CASSVTTSTDTQYF. The CDR3 coding sequence is TGTGCCAGCAGCGTGACTACTAGCACAGATACGCAGTATTTT.

This clonotype was seen many times. The J gene is TRBJ2-6, the V gene TRBV5-1, with TRBD1 matching over 10 bases. Looked up from germline, CDR1 is SGHRS and CDR2 is YFSETQ. Germline trimming cut 1 base from V and 4 bases from J; bases unmatched to any gene: 11. CDR3 length: 19 amino acids. The CDR3 DNA reads TGCGCCAGCAGCTTGTCCCGACAGGGGGCTCCATCGGGGGCCAACGTCCTGACTTTC. Residues: CASSLSRQGAPSGANVLTF. The variable domain in full, with the rest retrieved from reference TRBV5-1 and TRBJ2-6, is KAGVTQTPRYLIKTRGQQVTLSCSPISGHRSVSWYQQTPGQGLQFLFEYFSETQRNKGNFPGRFSGRQFSNSRSEMNVSTLELGDSALYLCASSLSRQGAPSGANVLTFGAGSRLTVL.

The genes are TRBV6-5 and TRBJ2-7; D remains unclear. This CDR3 has 15 residues. V dropped 6 bases and J dropped 2 bases, with 17 bases sitting between them. Per the germline V gene, CDR1 is MNHEY and CDR2 is SVGAGI. CDR3 amino acids: CASRQGSTTTYEQYF. The CDR3 DNA sequence: TGTGCCAGCAGGCAAGGGTCCACCACTACCTACGAGCAGTACTTC.

This clonotype was picked up many times. This chain connects TRBV23-1 to TRBJ1-5, with D possibly TRBD1 on 5 matching bases. TRBV23-1 is an open reading frame, and its role is uncertain. Trimming removed 0 bases from V and 4 bases from J, with 10 bases in between. The CDR3 has 15 residues. As DNA, the CDR3 is TGCGCCAGCAGTCAATCGGGGGAACGGAATCAGCCCCAGCATTTT. Encoded protein: CASSQSGERNQPQHF.

The table lists this clonotype with many counts. The V gene is TRBV3-1, the J gene TRBJ2-7; the D gene is possibly TRBD1 (5 bases). Germline V gene data show CDR1 as LGHDT and CDR2 as YNNKEL (reference sequence). CDR3 size: 16 residues. V shed 6 bases and J shed 6 bases, with 24 bases lying between them. CDR3 residues: CASSQPLGAAVTEQYF. CDR3 DNA: TGTGCCAGCAGTCAACCCCTAGGGGCGGCGGTAACCGAGCAGTACTTC.

This clonotype was observed many times. This sequence joins TRBV4-2 and TRBJ1-2; D ambiguous. The germline CDR1 and CDR2 sequences are LGHNA and YNFKEQ. The germline V and J ends were trimmed by 3 bases and 0 bases, with 14 bases remaining between them. The CDR3 runs to 16 residues. The CDR3, as DNA: TGTGCCAGCAGCCATCTAGCTGAGTCGGCTAACTATGGCTACACCTTC. This gives the protein CASSHLAESANYGYTF.

This clonotype was detected many times. This chain links TRBV7-9 with TRBJ2-4; the D gene is possibly TRBD2 (6 bases). Germline V CDR1 and CDR2: SEHNR, FQNEAQ (reference sequence). V dropped 1 base and J dropped 0 bases, with 13 bases sitting between them. The CDR3 runs 17 residues. The CDR3 nucleotides are TGTGCCAGCAGCTTAGATCGGGGGTATCTAGCCAAAAACATTCAGTACTTC. The encoded protein is CASSLDRGYLAKNIQYF. The full variable domain, in which reference TRBV7-9 and TRBJ2-4 provide the parts outside the CDR3, is DTGVSQNPRHKITKRGQNVTFRCDPISEHNRLYWYRQTLGQGPEFLTYFQNEAQLEKSRLLSDRFSAERPKGSFSTLEIQRTEQGDSAMYLCASSLDRGYLAKNIQYFGAGTRLSVL.

This clonotype has a count of ten or more. The chain has TRBV20-1 and TRBJ1-2; possible D gene TRBD1, 6 bases. Germline V CDR1 and CDR2: DFQATT, SNEGSKA (reference sequence). This CDR3 region has 14 residues. Trimming removed 5 bases at V and 2 bases at J, with 15 bases between. The CDR3 bases are TGCAGTGCTGACCGATCTCAGGGGAACTATGGCTACACCTTC. It encodes CSADRSQGNYGYTF.

This clonotype has ten or more counts. The rearrangement joins TRBV29-1 to TRBJ2-1; 7 bases line up with TRBD2. V shed 0 bases and J 1 base; nucleotides not matched to a gene: 0. Looked up from germline, CDR1 is SQVTM and CDR2 is ANQGSEA. The length of the CDR3 is 14 residues. The CDR3 DNA follows: TGCAGCGTTGAAGATAGCGGGTCCTACAATGAGCAGTTCTTC. It yields the protein CSVEDSGSYNEQFF.

On this clonotype itself: A much larger clone differs from this one at a single base, so this may be a read error. The chain employs TRBV29-1 and TRBJ2-1; weak D call: TRBD1 (6 bases). Trimming left V 4 bases short and J 2 bases short, with 9 bases between. The CDR3 runs to 13 residues. Germline V lookup: CDR1 SQVTM, CDR2 ANQGSEA. The CDR3 sequence: CSVGRQAYNEQFF. The DNA for the CDR3 is TGCAGCGTTGGGCGACAGGCCTACAATGAGCAGTTCTTC.

At least ten counts were recorded for this clonotype. This chain joins TRBV12-3 or TRBV12-4 and TRBJ2-1, with 8 nucleotides matching TRBD1. This CDR3 region has 14 residues. J gave up 9 bases and V 3 bases, and 7 bases lay outside the gene matches. The CDR3 region is CASSLSDRETEQFF. CDR3 nucleotides: TGTGCCAGCAGTTTGTCGGACAGGGAAACTGAGCAGTTCTTC.

The sample holds many counts of this clonotype. The rearrangement uses TRBV27 and TRBJ2-1; 8 bases fit TRBD1. This CDR3 has 15 amino acids. The ends lost 4 bases at V and 1 base at J; junction bases unmatched: 3. Looked up from germline, CDR1 is MNHEY and CDR2 is SMNVEV (reference sequence). The CDR3 protein is CASSYRTGSYNEQFF. DNA of the CDR3: TGTGCCAGCAGTTATCGGACAGGGTCCTACAATGAGCAGTTCTTC.

This clonotype was picked up a small number of times. The V call is TRBV7-6, the J call TRBJ2-5; D remains unclear. Germline loops: CDR1 SGHVS, CDR2 FNYEAQ. This CDR3 region has 12 residues. V was cut by 4 bases and J by 3 bases, with 6 bases left in between. CDR3 bases: TGTGCCAGCAGCTGGAGCAAAGAGACCCAGTACTTC. Its translation is CASSWSKETQYF.

At least ten counts were recorded for this clonotype. The CDR3 DNA follows: TGCGCCAGCAGTCACCCGAGGGGGGGAATCAACTACGAGCAGTACTTC. Translated, it gives CASSHPRGGINYEQYF. The J gene is TRBJ2-7, the V gene TRBV23-1, with D maybe TRBD2 (7 bases). TRBV23-1 is marked as an open reading frame, function uncertain. This CDR3 is built from 16 residues. The V end was cut by 3 bases, the J end by 3 bases, with 18 bases between.

This clonotype was seen at least ten times. The chain employs TRBV18 and TRBJ2-2; D possibly corresponds to TRBD1 (6 bases). Trimming took off 2 bases at V and 5 bases at J, with 12 bases between the two ends. The CDR3 extends over 15 amino acids. Looked up from germline, CDR1 is KGHSH and CDR2 is LQKENI. The CDR3 region is CASSPGGRSTGELFF. Here the CDR3 DNA reads TGTGCCAGCTCACCAGGGGGCAGATCAACCGGGGAGCTGTTTTTT.

This clonotype came up many times. The chain recombines TRBV7-9 with TRBJ2-7; perhaps TRBD2 as D (6 bases). Looked up from germline, CDR1 is SEHNR and CDR2 is FQNEAQ (reference sequence). The CDR3 loop spans 17 amino acids. V shed 2 bases and J shed 0 bases, with 17 bases lying between them. CDR3 bases: TGTGCCAGCAGCTTAATCTCCGGGGGACCGTACTCCTACGAGCAGTACTTC. Translation: CASSLISGGPYSYEQYF.

This clonotype was recorded at least ten times. The CDR3 DNA reads TGCGCCAGCAGGTGGGGGAACAATGAGCAGTTCTTC. It yields the protein CASRWGNNEQFF. This chain uses TRBV5-1 with TRBJ2-1, with D perhaps assigned TRBD1 or TRBD2 (5 bases each). V lost 5 bases and J 5 bases, leaving 8 bases between the germline ends. The CDR3 runs to 12 residues. Per germline, CDR1 SGHRS and CDR2 YFSETQ.

This sequence joins TRBV2 and TRBJ1-1, with 8 nucleotides matching TRBD1. The CDR3 is 14 amino acids. With V trimmed by 8 bases and J by 6 bases, 11 bases remained unmatched. CDR1 SNHLY and CDR2 FYNNEI come from the germline V gene. The CDR3 reads CASVRGRGYAEAFF. The CDR3 region has the DNA TGTGCCAGCGTCAGGGGGCGTGGGTACGCTGAAGCTTTCTTT.

This clonotype occurred many times. The V gene is TRBV9, the J gene TRBJ1-1; perhaps TRBD1 as D (5 bases). Trimming took 5 bases from V and 0 from J, leaving 8 bases between them. CDR3 length equals 13 residues. Germline values: CDR1 SGDLS, CDR2 YYNGEE. The CDR3 spells CASSQGLNTEAFF. The CDR3 bases are TGTGCCAGCAGTCAGGGCCTGAACACTGAAGCTTTCTTT. Drawing the rest from reference TRBV9 and TRBJ1-1, the complete variable domain is DSGVTQTPKHLITATGQRVTLRCSPRSGDLSVYWYQQSLDQGLQFLIQYYNGEERAKGNILERFSAQQFPDLHSELNLSSLELGDSALYFCASSQGLNTEAFFGQGTRLTVV.

This clonotype was picked up many times. The V and J genes are TRBV12-3 or TRBV12-4 and TRBJ2-5; D perhaps matches TRBD2 (5 bases). V lost 6 bases to trimming and J lost 2 bases, with 16 bases between them. This CDR3 has 15 residues. The CDR3 here is CASSPTGVPQETQYF. The CDR3 DNA follows: TGTGCCAGCAGCCCCACCGGGGTGCCACAAGAGACCCAGTACTTC.

This clonotype was seen at least ten times. The rearrangement links TRBV21-1 to TRBJ2-1; the table assigns TRBD2, which was not confirmed against the DNA. TRBV21-1 is tagged as a pseudogene. This CDR3 is built from 17 residues. The CDR3 reads CASSKPERGAEFNEQFF. The CDR3 DNA sequence: TGTGCCAGCAGCAAACCGGAGCGGGGGGCTGAATTCAATGAGCAGTTCTTC.

In its sample, this clonotype was seen many times. A junction end diverges from the germline sequence, so it may reflect a read error. V usage is TRBV10-3 and J usage is TRBJ2-7; 9 bases agree with TRBD2. Germline CDR1 and CDR2: ENHRY and SYGVKD. The CDR3 is 15 residues long. CDR3 nucleotide sequence: TGTGCCATCAGGCGGGCCGGGACTAGCTCCCACGAGCAGTACTTC. This sequence encodes CAIRRAGTSSHEQYF.

This clonotype is medium-sized within its sample. The chain is built from TRBV20-1 and TRBJ1-1; a weak D match, TRBD1 (5 bases). The CDR3 is 14 amino acids. The V gene's germline CDR1 is DFQATT and CDR2 SNEGSKA (reference sequence). V lost 6 bases and J lost 0, with 14 bases in between. This CDR3 reads CSAAGGDVNTEAFF. For the CDR3, the DNA is TGCAGTGCGGCCGGGGGGGACGTGAACACTGAAGCTTTCTTT.